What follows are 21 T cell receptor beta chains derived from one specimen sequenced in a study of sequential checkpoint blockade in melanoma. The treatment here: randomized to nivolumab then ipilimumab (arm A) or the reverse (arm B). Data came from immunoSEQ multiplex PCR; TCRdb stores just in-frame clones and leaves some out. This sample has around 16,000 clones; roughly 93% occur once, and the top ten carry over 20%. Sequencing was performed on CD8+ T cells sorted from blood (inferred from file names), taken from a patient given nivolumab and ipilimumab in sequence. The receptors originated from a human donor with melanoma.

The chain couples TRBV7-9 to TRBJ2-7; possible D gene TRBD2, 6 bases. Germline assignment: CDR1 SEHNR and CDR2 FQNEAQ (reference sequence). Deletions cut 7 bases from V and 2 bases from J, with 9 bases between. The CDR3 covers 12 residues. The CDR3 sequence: CASTGGAYEQYF. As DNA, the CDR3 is TGTGCCAGCACCGGAGGGGCCTACGAGCAGTACTTC.

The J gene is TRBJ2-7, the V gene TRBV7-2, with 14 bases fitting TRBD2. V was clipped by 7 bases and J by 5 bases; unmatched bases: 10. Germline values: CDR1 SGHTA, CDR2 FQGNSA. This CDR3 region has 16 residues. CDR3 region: CASTSSGTSGSDEQYF. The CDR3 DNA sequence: TGTGCCAGCACCTCATCAGGGACTAGCGGGAGTGACGAGCAGTACTTC.

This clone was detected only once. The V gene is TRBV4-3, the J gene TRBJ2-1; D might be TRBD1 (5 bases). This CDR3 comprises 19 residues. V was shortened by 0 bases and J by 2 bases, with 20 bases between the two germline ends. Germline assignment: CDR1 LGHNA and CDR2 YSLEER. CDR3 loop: CASSQDGPRWSGTYNEQFF. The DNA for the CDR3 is TGCGCCAGCAGCCAAGACGGCCCTCGGTGGTCAGGGACCTACAATGAGCAGTTCTTC.

The CDR3 DNA follows: TGCGCCAGCTCAGGGGGGACCTATGGCTACACCTTC. It specifies CASSGGTYGYTF. The rearrangement joins TRBV4-1 to TRBJ1-2, with TRBD1 identical over 7 bases. The CDR3 is made up of 12 amino acids. CDR1 is MGHRA and CDR2 is YSYEKL in the germline V gene. V was clipped by 8 bases and J by 4 bases; unmatched bases: 4.

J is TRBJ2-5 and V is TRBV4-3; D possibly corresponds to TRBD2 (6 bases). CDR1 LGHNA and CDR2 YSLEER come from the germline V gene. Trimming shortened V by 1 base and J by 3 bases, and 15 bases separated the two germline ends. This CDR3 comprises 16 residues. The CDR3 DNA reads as TGCGCCAGCAGCCAAGTCCGTGGGCCGGGGGAAGAGACCCAGTACTTC. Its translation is CASSQVRGPGEETQYF.

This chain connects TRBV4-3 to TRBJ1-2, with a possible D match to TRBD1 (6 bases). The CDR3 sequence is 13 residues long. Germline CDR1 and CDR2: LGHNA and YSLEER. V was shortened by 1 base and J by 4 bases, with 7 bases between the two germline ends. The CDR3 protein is CASSQGTAYGYTF. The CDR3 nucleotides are TGCGCCAGCAGCCAAGGGACAGCCTATGGCTACACCTTC.

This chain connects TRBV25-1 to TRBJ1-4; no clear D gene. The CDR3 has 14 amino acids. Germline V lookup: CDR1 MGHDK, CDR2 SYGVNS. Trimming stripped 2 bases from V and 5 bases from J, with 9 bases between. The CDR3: CASSEAGGNEKLFF. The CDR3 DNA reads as TGTGCCAGCAGTGAAGCCGGAGGCAATGAAAAACTGTTTTTT.

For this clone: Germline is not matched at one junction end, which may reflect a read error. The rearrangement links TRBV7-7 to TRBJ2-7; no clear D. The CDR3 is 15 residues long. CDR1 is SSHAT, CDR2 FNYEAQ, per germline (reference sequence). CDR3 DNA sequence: TGTGCTAGCAGCCCAGGTATTGGCAGCTCCTACGAGCAGTACTTC. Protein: CASSPGIGSSYEQYF.

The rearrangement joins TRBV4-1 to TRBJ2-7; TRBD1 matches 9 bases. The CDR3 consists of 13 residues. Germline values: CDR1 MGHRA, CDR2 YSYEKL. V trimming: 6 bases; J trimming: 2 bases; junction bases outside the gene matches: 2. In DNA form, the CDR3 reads TGCGCCAGCAGTCGACAGGGGGCCTACGAGCAGTACTTC. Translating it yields CASSRQGAYEQYF.

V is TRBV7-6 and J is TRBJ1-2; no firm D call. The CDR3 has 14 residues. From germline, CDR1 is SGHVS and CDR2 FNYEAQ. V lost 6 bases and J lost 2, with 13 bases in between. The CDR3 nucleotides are TGTGCCAGCAGTTCAATGGGCGAAAACTATGGCTACACCTTC. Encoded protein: CASSSMGENYGYTF.

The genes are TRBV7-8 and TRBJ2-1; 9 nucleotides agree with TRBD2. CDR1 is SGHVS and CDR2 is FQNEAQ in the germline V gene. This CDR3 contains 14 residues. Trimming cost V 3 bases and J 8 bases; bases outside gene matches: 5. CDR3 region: CASSLLLAGDEQFF. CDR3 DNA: TGTGCCAGCAGCTTGCTACTAGCGGGCGATGAGCAGTTCTTC.

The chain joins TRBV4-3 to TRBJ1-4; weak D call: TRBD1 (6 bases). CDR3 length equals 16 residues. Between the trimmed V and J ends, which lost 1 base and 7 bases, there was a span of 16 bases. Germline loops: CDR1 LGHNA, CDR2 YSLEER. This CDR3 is CASSQVTQGIGEKLFF. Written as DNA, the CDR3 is TGCGCCAGCAGCCAAGTGACTCAGGGGATTGGTGAAAAACTGTTTTTT.

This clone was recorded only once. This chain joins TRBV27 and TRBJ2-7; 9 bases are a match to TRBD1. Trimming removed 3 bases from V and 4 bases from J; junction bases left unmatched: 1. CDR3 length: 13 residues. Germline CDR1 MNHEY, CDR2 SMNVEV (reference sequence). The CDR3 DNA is TGTGCCAGCAGTTTCGGGACAGGGTACGAGCAGTACGTC. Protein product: CASSFGTGYEQYV.

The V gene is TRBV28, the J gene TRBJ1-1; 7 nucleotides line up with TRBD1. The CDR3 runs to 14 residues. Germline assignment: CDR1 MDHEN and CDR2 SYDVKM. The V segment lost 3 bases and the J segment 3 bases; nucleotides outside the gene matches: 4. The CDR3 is CASSFRGMDTEAFF. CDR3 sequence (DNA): TGTGCCAGCAGTTTCAGGGGGATGGACACTGAAGCTTTCTTT.

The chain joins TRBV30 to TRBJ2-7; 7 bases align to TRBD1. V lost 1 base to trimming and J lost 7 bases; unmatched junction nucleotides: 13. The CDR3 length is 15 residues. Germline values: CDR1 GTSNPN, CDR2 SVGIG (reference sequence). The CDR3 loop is CAWSGGTAVTREQYV. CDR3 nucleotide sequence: TGTGCCTGGAGTGGAGGGACAGCGGTTACGCGAGAGCAGTACGTC.

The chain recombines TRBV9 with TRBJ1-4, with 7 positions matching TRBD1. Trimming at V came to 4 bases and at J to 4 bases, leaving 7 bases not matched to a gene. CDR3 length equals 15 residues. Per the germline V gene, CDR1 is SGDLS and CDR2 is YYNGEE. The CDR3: CASSSSGTVNEKLFF. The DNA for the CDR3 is TGTGCCAGCAGCTCGTCCGGGACAGTTAATGAAAAACTGTTTTTT.

CDR3 nucleotides: TGTGCCAGCAGTGGAGACCGGGACAGGGGACGAGTCCGCACCTACGAGCAGTACGTC. This codes for CASSGDRDRGRVRTYEQYV. This chain connects TRBV28 to TRBJ2-7, with 10 bases matching TRBD1. This CDR3 has 19 residues. With 5 bases clipped from V and 2 bases from J, the junction kept 18 bases outside the gene matches. CDR1 and CDR2 (germline): MDHEN, SYDVKM.

CDR3 residues: CASSQSGGSNYGYTF. CDR3 bases: TGTGCCAGCAGCCAATCGGGGGGATCTAACTATGGCTACACCTTC. The chain joins TRBV16 to TRBJ1-2, with D possibly TRBD1 on 5 matching bases. The CDR3 consists of 15 residues. Trimming pared 0 bases from V and 0 bases from J, leaving 8 bases between. The V gene's germline CDR1 is KGHSY and CDR2 FQNENV.

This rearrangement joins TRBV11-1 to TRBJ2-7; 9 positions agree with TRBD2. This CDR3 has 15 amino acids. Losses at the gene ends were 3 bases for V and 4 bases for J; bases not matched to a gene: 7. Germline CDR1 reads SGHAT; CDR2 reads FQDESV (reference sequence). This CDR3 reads CASSFSGTSSYEQYF. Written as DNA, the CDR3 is TGTGCCAGCAGCTTTTCCGGGACTAGCAGTTACGAGCAGTACTTC.

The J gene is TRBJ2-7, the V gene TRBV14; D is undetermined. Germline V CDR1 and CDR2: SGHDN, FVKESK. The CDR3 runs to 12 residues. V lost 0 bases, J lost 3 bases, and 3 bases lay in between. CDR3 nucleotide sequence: TGTGCCAGCAGCCAAGACTACTACGAGCAGTACTTC. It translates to CASSQDYYEQYF.

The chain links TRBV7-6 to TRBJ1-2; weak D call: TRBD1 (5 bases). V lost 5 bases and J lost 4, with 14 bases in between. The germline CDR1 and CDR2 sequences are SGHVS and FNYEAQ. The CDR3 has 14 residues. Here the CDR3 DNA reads TGTGCCAGCAGCCCGATAGGGGTGCGCTATGGCTACACCTTC. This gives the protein CASSPIGVRYGYTF.